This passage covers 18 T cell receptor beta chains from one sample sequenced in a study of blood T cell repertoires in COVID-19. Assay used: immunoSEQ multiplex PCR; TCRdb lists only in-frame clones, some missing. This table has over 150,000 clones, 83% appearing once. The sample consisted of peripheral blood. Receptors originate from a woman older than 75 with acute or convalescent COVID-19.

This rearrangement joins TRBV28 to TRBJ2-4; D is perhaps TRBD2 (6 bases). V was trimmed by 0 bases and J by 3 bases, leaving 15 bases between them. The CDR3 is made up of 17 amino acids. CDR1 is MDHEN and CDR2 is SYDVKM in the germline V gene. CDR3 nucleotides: TGTGCCAGCAGTTTATGGGCAGGGACTTCCCTCAAAAACATTCAGTACTTC. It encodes CASSLWAGTSLKNIQYF.

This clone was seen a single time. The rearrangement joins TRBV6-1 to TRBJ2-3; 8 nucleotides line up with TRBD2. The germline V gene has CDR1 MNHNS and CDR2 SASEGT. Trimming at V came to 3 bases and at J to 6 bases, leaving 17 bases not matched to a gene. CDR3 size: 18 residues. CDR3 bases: TGTGCCAGCAGTGATTTAATAGCGGGGACCCTTTCACGGGATACGCAGTATTTT. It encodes CASSDLIAGTLSRDTQYF.

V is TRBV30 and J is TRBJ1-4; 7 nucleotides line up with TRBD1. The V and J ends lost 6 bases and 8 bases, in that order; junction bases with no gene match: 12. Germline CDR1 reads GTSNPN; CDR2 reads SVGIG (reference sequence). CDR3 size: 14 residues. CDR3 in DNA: TGTGCCTGTAGGCAGGGGGGTTTTCGGGAAAAACTGTTTTTT. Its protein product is CACRQGGFREKLFF.

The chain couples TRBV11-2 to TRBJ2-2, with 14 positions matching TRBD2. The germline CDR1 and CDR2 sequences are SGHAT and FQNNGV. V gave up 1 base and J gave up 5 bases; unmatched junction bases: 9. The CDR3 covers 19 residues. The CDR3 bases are TGTGCCAGCAGCTTAGCCCAGGGACTAGCGGGAGAGGGGACCGGGGAGCTGTTTTTT. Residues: CASSLAQGLAGEGTGELFF.

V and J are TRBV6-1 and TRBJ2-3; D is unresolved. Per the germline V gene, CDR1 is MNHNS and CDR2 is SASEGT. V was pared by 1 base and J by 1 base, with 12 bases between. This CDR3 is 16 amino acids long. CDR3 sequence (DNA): TGTGCCAGCAGTGAAGTTCGGTTTCAAGGCACAGATACGCAGTATTTT. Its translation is CASSEVRFQGTDTQYF.

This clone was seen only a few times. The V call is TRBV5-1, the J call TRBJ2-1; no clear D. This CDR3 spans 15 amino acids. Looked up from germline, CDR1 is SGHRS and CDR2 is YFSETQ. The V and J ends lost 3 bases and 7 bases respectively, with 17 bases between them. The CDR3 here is CASSSLERFSNEQFF. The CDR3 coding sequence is TGCGCCAGCAGCTCTCTAGAGCGATTTTCGAATGAGCAGTTCTTC.

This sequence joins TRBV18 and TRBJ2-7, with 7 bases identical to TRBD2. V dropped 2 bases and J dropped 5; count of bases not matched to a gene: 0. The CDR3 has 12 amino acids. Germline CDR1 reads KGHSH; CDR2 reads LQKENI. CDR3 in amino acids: CASSPSGDEQYF. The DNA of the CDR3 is TGTGCCAGCTCACCAAGCGGGGACGAGCAGTACTTC.

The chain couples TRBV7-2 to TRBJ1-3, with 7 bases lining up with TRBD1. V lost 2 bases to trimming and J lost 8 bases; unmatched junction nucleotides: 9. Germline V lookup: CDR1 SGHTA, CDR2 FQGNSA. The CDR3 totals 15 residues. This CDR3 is CASSLNQRGRDTIYF. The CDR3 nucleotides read TGTGCCAGCAGCTTAAATCAGAGGGGGCGAGACACCATATATTTT. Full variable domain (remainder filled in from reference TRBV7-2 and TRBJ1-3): GAGVSQSPSNKVTEKGKDVELRCDPISGHTALYWYRQSLGQGLEFLIYFQGNSAPDKSGLPSDRFSAERTGGSVSTLTIQRTQQEDSAVYLCASSLNQRGRDTIYFGEGSWLTVV.

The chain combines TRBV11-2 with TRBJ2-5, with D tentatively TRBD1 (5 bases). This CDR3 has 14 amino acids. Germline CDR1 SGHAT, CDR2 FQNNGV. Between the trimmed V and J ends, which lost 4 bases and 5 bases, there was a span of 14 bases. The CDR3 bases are TGTGCCAGCAGCTACGGACACTCCTCCGAGACCCAGTACTTC. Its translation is CASSYGHSSETQYF.

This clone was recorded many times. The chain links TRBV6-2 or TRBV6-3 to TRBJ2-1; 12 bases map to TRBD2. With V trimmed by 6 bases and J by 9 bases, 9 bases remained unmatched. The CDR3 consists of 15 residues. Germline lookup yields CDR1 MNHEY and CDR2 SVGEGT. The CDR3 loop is CASSRLAGVKGEQFF. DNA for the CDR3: TGTGCCAGCAGCAGACTAGCGGGAGTAAAAGGTGAGCAGTTCTTC.

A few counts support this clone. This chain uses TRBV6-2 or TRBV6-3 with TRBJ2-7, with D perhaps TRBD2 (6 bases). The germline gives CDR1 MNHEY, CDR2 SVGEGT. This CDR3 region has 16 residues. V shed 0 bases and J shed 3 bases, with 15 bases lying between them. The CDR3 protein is CASSYSVTEGNYEQYF. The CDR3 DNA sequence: TGTGCCAGCAGTTACTCGGTAACGGAGGGAAACTACGAGCAGTACTTC.

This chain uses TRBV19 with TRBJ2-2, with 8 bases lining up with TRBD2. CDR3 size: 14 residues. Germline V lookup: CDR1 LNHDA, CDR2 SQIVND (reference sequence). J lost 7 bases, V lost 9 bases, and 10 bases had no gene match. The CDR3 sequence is CASRTAGVGGELFF. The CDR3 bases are TGTGCCAGCCGGACAGCGGGAGTTGGCGGGGAGCTGTTTTTT.

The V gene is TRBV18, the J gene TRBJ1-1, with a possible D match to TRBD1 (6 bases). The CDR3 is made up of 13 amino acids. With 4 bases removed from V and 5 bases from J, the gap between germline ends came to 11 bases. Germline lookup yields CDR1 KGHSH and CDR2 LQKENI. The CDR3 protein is CASSLGAETEAFF. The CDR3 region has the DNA TGTGCCAGCTCACTGGGGGCCGAGACTGAAGCTTTCTTT.

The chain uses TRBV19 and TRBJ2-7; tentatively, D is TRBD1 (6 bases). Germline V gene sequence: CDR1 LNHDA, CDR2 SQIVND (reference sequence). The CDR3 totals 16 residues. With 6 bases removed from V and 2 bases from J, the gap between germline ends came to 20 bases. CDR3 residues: CASSRRGQQSPYEQYF. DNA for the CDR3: TGTGCCAGTAGCAGAAGAGGACAGCAGAGTCCCTACGAGCAGTACTTC.

The CDR3 DNA follows: TGTGCCAGCAGCCCCCAGGGCTGGAACTATGGCTACACCTTC. Translating it yields CASSPQGWNYGYTF. V and J are TRBV7-9 and TRBJ1-2, with D possibly being TRBD1 (5 bases). CDR1 and CDR2 (germline): SEHNR, FQNEAQ (reference sequence). V dropped 5 bases and J dropped 2 bases, with 12 bases sitting between them. The CDR3 is 14 amino acids.

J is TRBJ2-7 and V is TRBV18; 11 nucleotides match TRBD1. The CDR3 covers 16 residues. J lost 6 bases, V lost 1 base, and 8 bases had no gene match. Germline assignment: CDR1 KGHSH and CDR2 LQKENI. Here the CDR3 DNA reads TGTGCCAGCTCACCACTCCCGGGACAGGGGGGTGCCGAGCAGTACTTC. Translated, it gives CASSPLPGQGGAEQYF.

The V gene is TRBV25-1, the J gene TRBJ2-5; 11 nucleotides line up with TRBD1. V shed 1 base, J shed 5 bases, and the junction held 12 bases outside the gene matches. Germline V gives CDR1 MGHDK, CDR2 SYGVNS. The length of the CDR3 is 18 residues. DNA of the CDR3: TGTGCCAGCAGTGAATCTCGTGGGACAGGGGGGTTAGGGGAGACCCAGTACTTC. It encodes CASSESRGTGGLGETQYF.

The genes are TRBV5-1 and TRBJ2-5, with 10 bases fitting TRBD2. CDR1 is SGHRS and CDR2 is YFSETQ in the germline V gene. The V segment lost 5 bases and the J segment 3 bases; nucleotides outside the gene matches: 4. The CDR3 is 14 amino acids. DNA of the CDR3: TGCGCCAGCAGAAGGACTAGCGGTGAAGAGACCCAGTACTTC. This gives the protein CASRRTSGEETQYF.